The entry below gives a single T cell receptor (beta chain) sequence along with its context. The antigen is undetermined. The identical CDR3 is also encoded by other nucleotide sequences in the sample. The V and J ends lost 0 bases and 2 bases, in that order; junction bases with no gene match: 1. The germline V gene encodes CDR1 SGHTA and CDR2 FQGNSA. The CDR3 sequence is 14 residues long. This record belongs to a study of OX40 agonist ivuxolimab in advanced cancers. At the level of the study: Eligibility rules accepted prior anti-PD-1, anti-PD-L1 or anti-CTLA-4 therapy, and roughly 42% had some. Partial responses were achieved by three patients: one hepatocellular carcinoma, two cutaneous melanoma.

The protocol was immunoSEQ multiplex PCR, while the TCRdb copy is restricted to in-frame clones and leaves out a portion. The profile shows 60,000 to 70,000 clones, about nine tenths of them singletons. Study-wide results and limits: The average count of expanded clones was higher among CD8+ T cells than among CD4+.

The starting material was CD4+ or CD8+ T cells sorted from blood, obtained in a trial of the OX40 agonist ivuxolimab. The TCR sequence derives from an adult with an advanced solid tumor such as melanoma, head and neck, liver or kidney cancer. This sequence joins TRBV7-2 and TRBJ2-7, with TRBD2 matching over 7 bases. The CDR3 loop reads CASSLAGGPYEQYF. In nucleotides, the CDR3 is TGTGCCAGCAGCTTAGCGGGAGGGCCCTACGAGCAGTACTTC. The full variable domain, its missing parts supplied by reference TRBV7-2 and TRBJ2-7, is GAGVSQSPSNKVTEKGKDVELRCDPISGHTALYWYRQSLGQGLEFLIYFQGNSAPDKSGLPSDRFSAERTGGSVSTLTIQRTQQEDSAVYLCASSLAGGPYEQYFGPGTRLTVT.